This TCR beta chain was documented in a study of T cell clonality in common variable immunodeficiency. Study conclusions and caveats: Common variable immunodeficiency TCR beta sequences reportedly had fewer deletions and N-nucleotide insertions.

This clone was detected a few times. The target antigen is unknown. Sequencing was performed with immunoSEQ multiplex PCR; in TCRdb, only in-frame clones are kept and a portion is missing. The sample yields around 45,000 clones, without any singletons. The receptor comes from a person aged 18-69 years in good health. The sequenced sample consisted of peripheral blood mononuclear cells.

The CDR3 is CASSLDNSYEQYF. The CDR3 DNA, read in part, is TGTGCCAGTAGCTTAGATAACTCCTACGAG. The chain links TRBV19 to TRBJ2-7; no clear D gene. The read stops 3 residues short of the end of the CDR3; the missing end is completed from the germline J gene. CDR3 size: 13 residues. Deletions cut 6 bases from V and 0 bases from J, with 9 bases between. From germline, CDR1 is LNHDA and CDR2 SQIVND (reference sequence).